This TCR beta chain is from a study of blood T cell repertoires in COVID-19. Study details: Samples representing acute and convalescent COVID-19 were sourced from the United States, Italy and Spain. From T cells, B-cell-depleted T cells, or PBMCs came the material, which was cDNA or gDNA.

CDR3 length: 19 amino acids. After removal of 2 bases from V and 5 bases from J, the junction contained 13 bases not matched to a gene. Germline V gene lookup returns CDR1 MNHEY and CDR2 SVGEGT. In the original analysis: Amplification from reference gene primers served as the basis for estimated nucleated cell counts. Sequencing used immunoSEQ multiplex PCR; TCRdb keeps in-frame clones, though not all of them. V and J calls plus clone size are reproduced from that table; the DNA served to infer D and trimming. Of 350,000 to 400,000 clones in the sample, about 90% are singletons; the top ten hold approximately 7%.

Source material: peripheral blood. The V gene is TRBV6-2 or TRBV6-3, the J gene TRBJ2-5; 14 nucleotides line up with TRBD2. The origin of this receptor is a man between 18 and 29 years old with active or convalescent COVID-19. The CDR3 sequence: CASSYDGGTSGGSRETQYF. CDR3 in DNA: TGTGCCAGCAGTTACGACGGCGGGACTAGCGGGGGATCTAGGGAGACCCAGTACTTC.